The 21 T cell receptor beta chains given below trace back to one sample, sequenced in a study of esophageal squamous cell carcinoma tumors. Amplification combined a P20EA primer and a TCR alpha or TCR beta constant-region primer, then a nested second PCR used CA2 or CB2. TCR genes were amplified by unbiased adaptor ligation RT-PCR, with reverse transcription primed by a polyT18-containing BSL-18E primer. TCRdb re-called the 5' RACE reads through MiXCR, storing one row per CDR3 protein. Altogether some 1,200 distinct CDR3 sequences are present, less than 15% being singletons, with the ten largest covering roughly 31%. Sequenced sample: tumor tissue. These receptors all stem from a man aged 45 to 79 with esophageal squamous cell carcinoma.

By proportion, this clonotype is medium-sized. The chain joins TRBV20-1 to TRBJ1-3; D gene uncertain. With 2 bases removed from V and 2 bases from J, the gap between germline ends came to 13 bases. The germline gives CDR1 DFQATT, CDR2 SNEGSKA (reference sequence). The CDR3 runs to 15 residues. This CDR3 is CSARQHSGAGNTIYF. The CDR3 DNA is TGCAGTGCTAGACAACACAGTGGGGCTGGAAACACCATATATTTT.

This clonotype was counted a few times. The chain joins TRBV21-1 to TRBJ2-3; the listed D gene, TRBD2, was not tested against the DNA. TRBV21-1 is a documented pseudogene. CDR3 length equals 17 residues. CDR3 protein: CASSKDLKRSSTDTQYF. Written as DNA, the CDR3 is TGTGCCAGCAGCAAAGACCTCAAGCGGAGCAGCACAGATACGCAGTATTTT.

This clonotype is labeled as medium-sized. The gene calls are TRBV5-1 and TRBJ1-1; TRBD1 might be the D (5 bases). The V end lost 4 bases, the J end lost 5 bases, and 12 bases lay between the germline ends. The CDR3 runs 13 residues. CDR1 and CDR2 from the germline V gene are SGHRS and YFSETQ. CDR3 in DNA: TGCGCCAGCAGCCTATTAAAGGGGACTGAAGCTTTCTTT. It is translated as CASSLLKGTEAFF.

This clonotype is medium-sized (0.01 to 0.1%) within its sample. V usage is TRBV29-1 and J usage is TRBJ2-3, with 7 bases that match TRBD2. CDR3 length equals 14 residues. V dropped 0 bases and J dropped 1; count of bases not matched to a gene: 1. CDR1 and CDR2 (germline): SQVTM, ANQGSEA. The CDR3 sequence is CSVEETSGTDTQYF. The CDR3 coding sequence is TGCAGCGTTGAAGAAACTAGCGGCACAGATACGCAGTATTTT.

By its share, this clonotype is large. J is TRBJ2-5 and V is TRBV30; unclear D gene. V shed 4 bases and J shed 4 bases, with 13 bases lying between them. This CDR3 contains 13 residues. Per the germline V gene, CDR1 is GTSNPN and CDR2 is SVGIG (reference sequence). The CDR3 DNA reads TGTGCCTGGACAATGTCGGCTGCAGAGACCCAGTACTTC. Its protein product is CAWTMSAAETQYF.

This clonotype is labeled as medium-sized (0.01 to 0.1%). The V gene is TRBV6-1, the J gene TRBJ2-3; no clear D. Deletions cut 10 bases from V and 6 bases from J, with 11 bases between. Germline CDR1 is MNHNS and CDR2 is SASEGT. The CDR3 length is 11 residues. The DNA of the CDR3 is TGTGCCAACCGGATGGGGGATACGCAGTATTTT. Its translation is CANRMGDTQYF.

CDR3 region: CASSWGAGGGTEAFF. The DNA for the CDR3 is TGTGCCAGCAGCTGGGGGGCGGGGGGAGGGACTGAAGCTTTCTTT. The chain employs TRBV7-8 and TRBJ1-1, with a weak D call TRBD1 (6 bases). The V gene's germline CDR1 is SGHVS and CDR2 FQNEAQ. The V and J ends lost 4 bases and 5 bases respectively, with 17 bases between them. This CDR3 region has 15 residues.

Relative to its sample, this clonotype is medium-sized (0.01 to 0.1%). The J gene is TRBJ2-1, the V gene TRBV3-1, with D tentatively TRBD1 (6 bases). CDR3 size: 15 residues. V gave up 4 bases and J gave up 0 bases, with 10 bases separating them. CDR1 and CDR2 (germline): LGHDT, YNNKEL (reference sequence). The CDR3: CASSPSRGSYNEQFF. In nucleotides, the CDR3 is TGTGCCAGCAGCCCATCCAGGGGCTCCTACAATGAGCAGTTCTTC.

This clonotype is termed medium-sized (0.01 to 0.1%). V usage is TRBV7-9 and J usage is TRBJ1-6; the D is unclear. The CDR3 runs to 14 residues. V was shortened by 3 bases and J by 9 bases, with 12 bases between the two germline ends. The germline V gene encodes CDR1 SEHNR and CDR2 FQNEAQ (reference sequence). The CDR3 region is CASSLVDASSPLHF. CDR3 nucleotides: TGTGCCAGCAGCTTGGTTGATGCGAGTTCACCCCTCCACTTT.

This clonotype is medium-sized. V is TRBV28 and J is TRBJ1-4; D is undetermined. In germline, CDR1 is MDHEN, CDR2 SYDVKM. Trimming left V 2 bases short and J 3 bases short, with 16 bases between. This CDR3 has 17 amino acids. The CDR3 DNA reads TGTGCCAGCAGTTTAAGGAGGTCCCGGGGATCTAATGAAAAACTGTTTTTT. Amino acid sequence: CASSLRRSRGSNEKLFF.

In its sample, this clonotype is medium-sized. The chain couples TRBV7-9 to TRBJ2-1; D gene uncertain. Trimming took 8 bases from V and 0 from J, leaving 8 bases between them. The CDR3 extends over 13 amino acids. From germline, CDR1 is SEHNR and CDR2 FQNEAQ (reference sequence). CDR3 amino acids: CASLPNSYNEQFF. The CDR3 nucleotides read TGTGCCAGCCTCCCGAACTCCTACAATGAGCAGTTCTTC.

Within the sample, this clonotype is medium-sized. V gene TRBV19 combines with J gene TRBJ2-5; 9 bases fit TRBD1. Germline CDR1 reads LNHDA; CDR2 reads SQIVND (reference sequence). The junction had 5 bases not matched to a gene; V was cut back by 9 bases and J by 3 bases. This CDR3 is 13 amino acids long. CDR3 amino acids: CASGWDREETQYF. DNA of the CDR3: TGTGCCAGCGGTTGGGACAGGGAAGAGACCCAGTACTTC.

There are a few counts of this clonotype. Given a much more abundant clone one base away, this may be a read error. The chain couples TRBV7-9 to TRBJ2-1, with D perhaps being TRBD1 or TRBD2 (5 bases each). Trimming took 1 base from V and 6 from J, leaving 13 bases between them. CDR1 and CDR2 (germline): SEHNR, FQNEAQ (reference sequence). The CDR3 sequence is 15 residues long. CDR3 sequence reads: CASSLGQRAVNEQFF. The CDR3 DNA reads TGTGCCAGCAGCTTAGGACAGAGGGCGGTCAATGAGCAGTTCTTC.

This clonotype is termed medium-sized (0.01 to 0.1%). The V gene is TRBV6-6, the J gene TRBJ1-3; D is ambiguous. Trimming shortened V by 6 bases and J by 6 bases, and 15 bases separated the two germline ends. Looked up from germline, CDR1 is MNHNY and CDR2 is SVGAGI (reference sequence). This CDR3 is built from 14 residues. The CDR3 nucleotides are TGTGCCAGCAGGGACGGCGGGTTCCTAAACACCATATATTTT. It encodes CASRDGGFLNTIYF.

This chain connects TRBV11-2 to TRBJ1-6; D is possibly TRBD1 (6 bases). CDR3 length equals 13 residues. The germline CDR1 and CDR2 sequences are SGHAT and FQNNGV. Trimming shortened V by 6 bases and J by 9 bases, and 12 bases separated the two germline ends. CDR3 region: CASRRGGRSPLHF. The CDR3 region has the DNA TGTGCCAGCAGGAGAGGGGGGCGTTCACCCCTCCACTTT.

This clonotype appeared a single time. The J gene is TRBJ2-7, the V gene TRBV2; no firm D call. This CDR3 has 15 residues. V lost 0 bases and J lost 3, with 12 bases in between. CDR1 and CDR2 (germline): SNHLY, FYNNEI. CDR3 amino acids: CASSEAGPTGYEQYF. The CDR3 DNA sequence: TGTGCCAGCAGTGAAGCTGGCCCAACCGGCTACGAGCAGTACTTC.

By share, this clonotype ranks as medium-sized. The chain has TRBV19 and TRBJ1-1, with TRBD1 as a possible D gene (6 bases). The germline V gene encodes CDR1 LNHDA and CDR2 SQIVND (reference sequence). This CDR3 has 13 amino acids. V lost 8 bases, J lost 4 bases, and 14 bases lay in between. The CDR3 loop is CASGEQGGTEAFF. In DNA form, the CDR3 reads TGTGCCAGTGGGGAACAGGGAGGCACTGAAGCTTTCTTT.

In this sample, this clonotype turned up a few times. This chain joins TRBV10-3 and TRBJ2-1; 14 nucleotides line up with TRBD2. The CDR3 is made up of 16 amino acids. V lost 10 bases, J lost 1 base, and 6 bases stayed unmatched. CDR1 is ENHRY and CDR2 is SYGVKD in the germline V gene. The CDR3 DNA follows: TGTGCCACGACTAGCGGGAGGGCCCTATCCTACAATGAGCAGTTCTTC. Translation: CATTSGRALSYNEQFF.

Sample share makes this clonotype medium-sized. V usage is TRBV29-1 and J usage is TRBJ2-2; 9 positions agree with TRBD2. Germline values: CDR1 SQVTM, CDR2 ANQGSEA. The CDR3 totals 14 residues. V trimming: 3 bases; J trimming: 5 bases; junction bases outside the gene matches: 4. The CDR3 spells CSVEGLAGTGELFF. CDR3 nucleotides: TGCAGCGTTGAGGGCCTAGCGGGAACCGGGGAGCTGTTTTTT.

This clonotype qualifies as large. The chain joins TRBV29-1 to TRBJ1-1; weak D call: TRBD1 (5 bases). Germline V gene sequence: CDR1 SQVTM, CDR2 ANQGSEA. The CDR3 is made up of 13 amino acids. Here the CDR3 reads CTAAGTLNTEAFF. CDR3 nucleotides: TGCACGGCAGCAGGGACGCTAAACACTGAAGCTTTCTTT.

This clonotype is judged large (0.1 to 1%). The CDR3 reads CANSRGRYSNQPQHF. The CDR3 DNA reads as TGTGCCAATTCGAGGGGGCGATATAGCAATCAGCCCCAGCATTTT. V usage is TRBV19 and J usage is TRBJ1-5, with TRBD1 matching 7 bases. Germline V gene sequence: CDR1 LNHDA, CDR2 SQIVND (reference sequence). The CDR3 consists of 15 residues. Losses at the gene ends were 10 bases for V and 0 bases for J; bases not matched to a gene: 9.